This T cell receptor beta chain was captured by sequencing in a study of CD8 T cells in ankylosing spondylitis. Study conclusions and caveats: Seemingly distinctive of ankylosing spondylitis blood was a TCR beta motif formed by eight highly homologous variants. Significant enrichment of disease-linked clones was reportedly seen in matched ankylosing spondylitis synovial fluid. CD8+ by phenotype, disease-linked clones were relatively rare in peripheral blood. Earlier reports found some motif variants in synovial fluid and blood in reactive arthritis.

This clonotype was found a few times. Its specificity is not known. V was cut by 0 bases and J by 6 bases, with 12 bases left in between. Germline V gene data show CDR1 as SGHRS and CDR2 as YFSETQ. CDR3 size: 14 residues. Quantitative 5'-RACE with molecular barcodes was used to make the TCR beta libraries. MiXCR, applied by TCRdb to the 5' RACE reads, yields one record per CDR3 protein. The sample comprises 750,000 to 850,000 distinct CDR3 sequences, 12% of which are singletons, and less than 0.65% rests with the top ten. The specimen was blood, either unsorted or a sorted T cell fraction (not recorded which). This receptor was taken from a male donor with ankylosing spondylitis. The rearrangement links TRBV5-1 to TRBJ1-2, with D tentatively TRBD1 (5 bases). CDR3 loop: CASSLVEGRDGYTF. CDR3 DNA sequence: TGCGCCAGCAGCTTGGTGGAGGGACGGGATGGCTACACCTTC.